This paragraph reports one T cell receptor (beta chain). This specimen belongs to a study of T cell changes during pregnancy in multiple sclerosis. The assay was immunoSEQ multiplex PCR, and TCRdb's table has in-frame clones only and misses some. The sample carries tens of thousands of clones, roughly nine tenths recorded once. J lost 9 bases, V lost 0 bases, and 6 bases had no gene match. Germline values: CDR1 SGDLS, CDR2 YYNGEE. The CDR3 consists of 14 residues. This chain uses TRBV9 with TRBJ2-1, with 7 bases lining up with TRBD2. Sequencing was performed on CD4+ T cells from peripheral blood mononuclear cells, taken before pregnancy. The clonotype comes from a female donor with multiple sclerosis, enrolled in a pregnancy study. The CDR3: CASSVGRVAGEQFF. The DNA of the CDR3 is TGTGCCAGCAGCGTAGGCCGCGTAGCGGGTGAGCAGTTCTTC.